The clone carrying this TCR beta chain was detected many times. The target antigen is unknown. The use of a sample-barcoded 5' primer and a J-beta primer mix characterized a second PCR of roughly 6 to 11 cycles. TCRdb passed the 5' RACE reads through MiXCR, listing each CDR3 protein once. The sample has some 1 million distinct CDR3 sequences, 35% to 55% seen once. The data were obtained in a study of blood T cells in healthy people across ages. CDR3 length equals 14 residues. The germline gives CDR1 SGHNT, CDR2 YENEEA. Trimming took off 1 base at V and 6 bases at J, with 10 bases between the two ends. Study-wide findings and caveats: Older individuals had lower TCR beta diversity per million T cells (the decline was roughly linear).

The specimen was blood. The sequence derives from a woman aged 55-70 years in good health. The chain has TRBV11-3 and TRBJ2-1; D possibly corresponds to TRBD2 (5 bases). CDR3 coding DNA: TGTGCCAGCAGCTTAGGCCGGGGAACCAATGAGCAGTTCTTC. Its protein product is CASSLGRGTNEQFF.